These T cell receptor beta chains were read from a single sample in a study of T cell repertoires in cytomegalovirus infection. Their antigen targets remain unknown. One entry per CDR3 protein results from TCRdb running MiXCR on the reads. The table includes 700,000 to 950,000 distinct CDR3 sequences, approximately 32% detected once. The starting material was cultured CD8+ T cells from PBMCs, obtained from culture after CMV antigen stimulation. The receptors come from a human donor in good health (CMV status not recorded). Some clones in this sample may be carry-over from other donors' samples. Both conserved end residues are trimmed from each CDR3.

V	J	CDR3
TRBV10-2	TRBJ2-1	ASSYPSGGARYNEQF
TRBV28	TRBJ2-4	ASSSTGRPKNIQY
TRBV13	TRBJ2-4	ASSLAKNIQY
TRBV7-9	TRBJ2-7	ASSLGGTAFYEQY
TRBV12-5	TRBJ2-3	ASGTGQDLRTDTQY
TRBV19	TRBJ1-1	ASMWGNTEAF
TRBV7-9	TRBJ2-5	ASSLEGRWETQY
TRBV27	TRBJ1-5	ASSETGFNQPQH
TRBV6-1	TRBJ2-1	ASSIIQGGSSYNEQF
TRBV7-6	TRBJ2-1	ASSLGTVPYNEQF
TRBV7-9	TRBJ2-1	ASNQIRDSYF
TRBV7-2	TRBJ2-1	ASSLNRQNEQF
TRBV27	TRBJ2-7	ASSWRGRGYEQY
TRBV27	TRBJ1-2	ASSFAALDGYT
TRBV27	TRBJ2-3	ASSLNPRTDTQY
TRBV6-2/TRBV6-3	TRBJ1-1	ASRGQSTEAF
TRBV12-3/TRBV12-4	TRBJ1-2	ASSPPQAGNYGYT
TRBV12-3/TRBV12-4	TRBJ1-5	ASSLQMGQGFNQPQH
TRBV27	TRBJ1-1	ASSLSARMNTEAF
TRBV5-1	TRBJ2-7	ASSLANRGRGPYEQY
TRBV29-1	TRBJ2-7	SVVNYEQY
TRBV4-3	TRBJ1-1	ASSLYRGREAF
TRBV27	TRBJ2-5	ASSLSLLTQETQY
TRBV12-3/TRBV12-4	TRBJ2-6	ASSFRYRGSRTGANVLT
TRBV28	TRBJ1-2	ASSRTPGQGAYGYT
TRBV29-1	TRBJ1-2	SAPSRIYGYT
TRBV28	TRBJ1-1	ASSSVPGTIMNTEAF
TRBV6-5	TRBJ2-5	ASSTGTGGGETQY
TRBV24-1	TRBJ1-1	ATSDRWNTEAF
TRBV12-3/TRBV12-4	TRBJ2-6	ASSLTKSPRDRAPGANVLT
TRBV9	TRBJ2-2	ASSVSKRRNNTGELF
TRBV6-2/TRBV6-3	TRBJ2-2	ASTPAERSGELF
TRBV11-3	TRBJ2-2	ASSSRTGGATGELF
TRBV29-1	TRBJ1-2	SVKGTGVRGYT
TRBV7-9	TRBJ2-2	ASSPVGVPGELF
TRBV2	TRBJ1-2	ASRLGRSANYGYT
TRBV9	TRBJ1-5	ASSDRDSYQPQH
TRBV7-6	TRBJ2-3	ASSLVGTGDTQY
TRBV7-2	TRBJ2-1	ASSSLVSSYNEQF
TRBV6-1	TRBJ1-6	ASSEALQRSNSPLH
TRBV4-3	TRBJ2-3	ASSQVIPDTQY
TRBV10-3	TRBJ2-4	AISDKDGLTKNIQY
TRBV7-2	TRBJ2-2	ASSLGTGRTGELF
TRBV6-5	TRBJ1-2	ASSYRRVDYGYT
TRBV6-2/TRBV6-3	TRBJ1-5	ASSPGQGASNQPQH
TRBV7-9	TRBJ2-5	ASSPDRDVETQY
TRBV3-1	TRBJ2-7	ASGPSDEQY
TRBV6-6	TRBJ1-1	ASRMDSLNTEAF
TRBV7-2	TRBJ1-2	ASSSPARTRIGYT
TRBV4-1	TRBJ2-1	ASSQDIVGGSYNEQF
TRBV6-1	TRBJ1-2	ASSPYTDGGTRPNYGYT
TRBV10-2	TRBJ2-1	ASSGLAGAPGEQF